The T cell receptor (beta chain) under discussion was sequenced for a study of blood T cell repertoires in COVID-19. In the study overall: The United States, Italy and Spain supplied acute and convalescent COVID-19 samples. In each case, the material was cDNA or gDNA derived from T cells, B-cell-depleted T cells, or PBMCs.

In the authors' workflow: Amplification with reference gene primers provided the estimates of nucleated cell counts. Profiling relied on immunoSEQ multiplex PCR, and the TCRdb table lists in-frame clones only, not all of them. That table is the source of V, J and clone size, and D and trimming were worked out from the DNA. The sample lists around 100,000 clones, around four fifths seen once, with 9% to 14% in the top ten. The CDR3 is 13 residues long. The germline V gene encodes CDR1 SNHLY and CDR2 FYNNEI. Trimming took 7 bases from V and 7 from J, leaving 13 bases between them. The sample comprised peripheral blood. This receptor was taken from a woman between 65 and 79 years old with acute or convalescent COVID-19. This rearrangement joins TRBV2 to TRBJ2-2, with D tentatively TRBD1 (6 bases). CDR3 sequence (DNA): TGTGCCAGCAATACAGGGTTCGTCGGGGAGCTGTTTTTT. Its translation is CASNTGFVGELFF.